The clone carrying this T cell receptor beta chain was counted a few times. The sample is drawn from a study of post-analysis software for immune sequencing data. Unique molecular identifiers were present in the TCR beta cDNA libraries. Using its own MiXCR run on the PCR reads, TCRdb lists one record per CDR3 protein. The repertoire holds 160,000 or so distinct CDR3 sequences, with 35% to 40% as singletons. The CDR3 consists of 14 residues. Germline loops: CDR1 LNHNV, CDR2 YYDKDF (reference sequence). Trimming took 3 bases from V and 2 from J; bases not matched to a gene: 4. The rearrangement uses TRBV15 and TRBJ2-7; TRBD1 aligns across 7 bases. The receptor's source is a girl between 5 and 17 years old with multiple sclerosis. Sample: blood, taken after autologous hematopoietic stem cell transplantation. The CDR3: CATSRDRRTYEQYF. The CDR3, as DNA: TGTGCCACCAGCAGGGACAGGCGGACCTACGAGCAGTACTTC.